This record looks at one T cell receptor beta chain sequence and its context. Antigen: not known. With 0 bases removed from V and 10 bases from J, the gap between germline ends came to 17 bases. Per germline, CDR1 SGHRS and CDR2 YFSETQ. The CDR3 is 16 residues long. TCRdb re-derived calls from the reads in MiXCR, one entry per CDR3 protein. The repertoire holds 650,000 to 900,000 distinct CDR3 sequences, approximately 32% seen once, with around an eighth in the top ten. These data originate in a study of T cell repertoires in cytomegalovirus infection. Turning to the study itself: Public TCR beta signature analysis indicated the presence of both CMV infection and matching HLA type. Study outcomes and limitations: Dominating the ex vivo response were HLA-C-restricted CMV-specific TCR beta clonotypes. Carriage of CMV together with the relevant HLA was identifiable through cumulative public TCR beta family frequency.

The source of this sequence is a human donor in good health (CMV status not recorded). Some clones in this sample may be carry-over from other donors' samples. The V and J genes are TRBV5-1 and TRBJ1-6; no reliable D call. The sample in question was cultured CD8+ T cells from PBMCs, obtained from culture after CMV antigen stimulation. DNA of the CDR3: TGCGCCAGCAGCTTGGAAAGCTCCAGAGGGTTATCACCCCTCCACTTT. Translated, it gives CASSLESSRGLSPLHF.